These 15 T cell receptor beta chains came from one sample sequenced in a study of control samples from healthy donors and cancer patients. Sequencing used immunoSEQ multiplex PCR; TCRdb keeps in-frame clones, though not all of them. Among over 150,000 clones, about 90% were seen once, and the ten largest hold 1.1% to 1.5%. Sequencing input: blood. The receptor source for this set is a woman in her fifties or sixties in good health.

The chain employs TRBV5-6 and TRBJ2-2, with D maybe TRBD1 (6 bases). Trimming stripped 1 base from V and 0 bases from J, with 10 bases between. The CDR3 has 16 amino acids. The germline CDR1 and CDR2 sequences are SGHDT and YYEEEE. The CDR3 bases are TGTGCCAGCAGCTTGTTTAAGGGGGCGAACACCGGGGAGCTGTTTTTT. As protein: CASSLFKGANTGELFF.

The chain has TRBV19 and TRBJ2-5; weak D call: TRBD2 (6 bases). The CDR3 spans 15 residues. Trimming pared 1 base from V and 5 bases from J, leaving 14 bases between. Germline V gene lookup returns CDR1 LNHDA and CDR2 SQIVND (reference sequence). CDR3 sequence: CASSIGLQGRETQYF. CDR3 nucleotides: TGTGCCAGTAGTATAGGTCTCCAAGGGAGGGAGACCCAGTACTTC.

CDR3 nucleotide sequence: TGTGCCAGCAGCCAGGGACAGAACAATCAGCCCCAGCATTTT. Protein sequence: CASSQGQNNQPQHF. V is TRBV28 and J is TRBJ1-5; 7 bases agree with TRBD1. Germline V lookup: CDR1 MDHEN, CDR2 SYDVKM. The CDR3 has 14 amino acids. Trimming removed 6 bases from V and 3 bases from J; junction bases left unmatched: 5.

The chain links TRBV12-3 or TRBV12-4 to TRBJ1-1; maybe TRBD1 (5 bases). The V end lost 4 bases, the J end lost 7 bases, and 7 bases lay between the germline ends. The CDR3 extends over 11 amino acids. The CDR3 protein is CASSSTVEAFF. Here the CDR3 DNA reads TGTGCCAGCAGTTCGACAGTTGAAGCTTTCTTT.

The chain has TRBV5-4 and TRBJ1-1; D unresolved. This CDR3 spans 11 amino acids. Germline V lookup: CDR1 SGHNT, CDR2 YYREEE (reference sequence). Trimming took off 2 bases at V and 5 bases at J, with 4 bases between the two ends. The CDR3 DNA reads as TGTGCCAGCAGCTTAGAAACTGAAGCTTTCTTT. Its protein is CASSLETEAFF.

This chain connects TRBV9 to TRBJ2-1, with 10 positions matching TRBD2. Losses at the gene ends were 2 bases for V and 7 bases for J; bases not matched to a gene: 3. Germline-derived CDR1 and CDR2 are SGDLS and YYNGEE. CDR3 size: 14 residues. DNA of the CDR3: TGTGCCAGCAGCGTGAGCGGGGGGGGGAATGAGCAGTTCTTC. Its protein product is CASSVSGGGNEQFF. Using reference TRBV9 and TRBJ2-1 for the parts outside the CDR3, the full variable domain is DSGVTQTPKHLITATGQRVTLRCSPRSGDLSVYWYQQSLDQGLQFLIQYYNGEERAKGNILERFSAQQFPDLHSELNLSSLELGDSALYFCASSVSGGGNEQFFGPGTRLTVL.

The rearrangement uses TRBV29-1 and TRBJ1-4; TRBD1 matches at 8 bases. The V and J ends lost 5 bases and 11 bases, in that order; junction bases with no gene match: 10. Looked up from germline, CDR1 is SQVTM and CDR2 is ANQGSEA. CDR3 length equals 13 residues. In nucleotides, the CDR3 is TGCAGCGTTCTCCAAGGGGACAGGTACAAACTGTTTTTT. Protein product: CSVLQGDRYKLFF.

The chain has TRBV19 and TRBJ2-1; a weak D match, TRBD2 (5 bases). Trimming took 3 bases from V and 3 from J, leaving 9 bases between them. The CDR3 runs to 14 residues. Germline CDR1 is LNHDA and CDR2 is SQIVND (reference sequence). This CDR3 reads CASSIGSGYNEQFF. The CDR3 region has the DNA TGTGCCAGTAGTATTGGCAGCGGCTACAATGAGCAGTTCTTC.

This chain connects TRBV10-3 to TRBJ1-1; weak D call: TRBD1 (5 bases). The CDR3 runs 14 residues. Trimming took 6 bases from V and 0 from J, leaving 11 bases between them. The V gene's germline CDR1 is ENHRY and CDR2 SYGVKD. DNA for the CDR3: TGTGCCATCAGAGACAGACAGATGAACACTGAAGCTTTCTTT. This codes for CAIRDRQMNTEAFF.

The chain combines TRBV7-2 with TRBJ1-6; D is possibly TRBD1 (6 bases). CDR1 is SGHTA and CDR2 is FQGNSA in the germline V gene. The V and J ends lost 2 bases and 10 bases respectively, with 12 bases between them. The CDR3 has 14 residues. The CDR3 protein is CASSLNREVSPLHF. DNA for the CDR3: TGTGCCAGCAGCTTAAACAGGGAGGTGTCACCCCTCCACTTT.

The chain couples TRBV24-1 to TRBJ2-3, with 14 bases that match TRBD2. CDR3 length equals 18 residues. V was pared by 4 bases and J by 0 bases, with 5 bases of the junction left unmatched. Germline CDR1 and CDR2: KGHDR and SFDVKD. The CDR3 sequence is CATSDPGTSGGSTDTQYF. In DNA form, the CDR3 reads TGTGCCACCAGTGACCCCGGGACTAGCGGGGGAAGCACAGATACGCAGTATTTT.

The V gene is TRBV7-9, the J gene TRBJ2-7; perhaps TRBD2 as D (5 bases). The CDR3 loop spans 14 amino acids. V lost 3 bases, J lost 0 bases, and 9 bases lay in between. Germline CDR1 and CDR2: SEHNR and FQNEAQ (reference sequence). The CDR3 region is CASSFSGSSYEQYF. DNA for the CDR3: TGTGCCAGCAGCTTCAGCGGTAGCTCCTACGAGCAGTACTTC.

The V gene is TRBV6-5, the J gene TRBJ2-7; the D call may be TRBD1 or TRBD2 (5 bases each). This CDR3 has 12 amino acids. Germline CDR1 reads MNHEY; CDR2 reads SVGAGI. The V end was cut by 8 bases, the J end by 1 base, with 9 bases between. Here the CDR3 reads CASAGSSYEQYF. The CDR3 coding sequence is TGTGCCAGCGCAGGGAGTTCCTACGAGCAGTACTTC.

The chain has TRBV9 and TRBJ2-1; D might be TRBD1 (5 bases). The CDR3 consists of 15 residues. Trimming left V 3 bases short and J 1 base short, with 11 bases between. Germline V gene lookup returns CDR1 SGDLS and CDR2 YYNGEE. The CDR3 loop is CASSAGHGSYNEQFF. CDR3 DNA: TGTGCCAGCAGCGCCGGACACGGGTCCTACAATGAGCAGTTCTTC.

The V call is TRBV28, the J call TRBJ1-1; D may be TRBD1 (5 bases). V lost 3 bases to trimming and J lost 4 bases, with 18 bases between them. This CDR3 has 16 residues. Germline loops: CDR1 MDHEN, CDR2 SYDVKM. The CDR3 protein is CASSLGRGRGSTEAFF. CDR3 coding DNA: TGTGCCAGCAGTTTGGGGCGGGGGAGAGGATCCACTGAAGCTTTCTTT. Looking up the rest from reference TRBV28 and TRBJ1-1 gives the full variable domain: DVKVTQSSRYLVKRTGEKVFLECVQDMDHENMFWYRQDPGLGLRLIYFSYDVKMKEKGDIPEGYSVSREKKERFSLILESASTNQTSMYLCASSLGRGRGSTEAFFGQGTRLTVV.